Each of the 25 T cell receptor beta chains below was sequenced from the same sample in a study of metastatic and nonmetastatic thyroid tumors. TCRdb called clones again from the PCR reads with MiXCR. The sample records around 40,000 clones, about 25% being singletons. Among the patients, none had received any treatment before thyroid surgery. Input material: blood. The receptors were sampled from a female donor with papillary thyroid cancer or a benign thyroid nodule (not recorded which). Some clones in this sample may be carry-over from other donors' samples.

The CDR3 nucleotides are TGCGCCAGCATAGTTGCCAATCCTAGCACAGATACGCAGTATTTT. Translating gives CASIVANPSTDTQYF. The rearrangement joins TRBV5-1 to TRBJ2-3, with unresolved D. The germline CDR1 and CDR2 sequences are SGHRS and YFSETQ. Between the trimmed V and J ends, which lost 6 bases and 0 bases, there was a span of 14 bases. CDR3 length equals 15 residues.

This clone was observed many times. It may be a read error: a sequence one base away is much more abundant. The genes are TRBV3-1 and TRBJ2-3; possible D gene TRBD1, 5 bases. CDR1 and CDR2 (germline): LGHDT, YNNKEL (reference sequence). The CDR3 has 14 amino acids. CDR3 protein: CASSQASNTGTQYF. DNA of the CDR3: TGTGCCAGCAGCCAAGCCTCCAACACAGGTACGCAGTATTTT.

A few counts support this clone. This rearrangement joins TRBV28 to TRBJ1-5, with a weak D call TRBD1 (5 bases). With 5 bases removed from V and 2 bases from J, the gap between germline ends came to 10 bases. CDR1 is MDHEN, CDR2 SYDVKM, per germline. The CDR3 contains 14 residues. The CDR3 bases are TGTGCCAGCAGTACGGGGGTAGGCAATCAGCCCCAGCATTTT. Its protein is CASSTGVGNQPQHF.

The chain combines TRBV20-1 with TRBJ1-3, with 7 bases that match TRBD1. From germline, CDR1 is DFQATT and CDR2 SNEGSKA (reference sequence). This CDR3 comprises 17 residues. J lost 0 bases, V lost 3 bases, and 11 bases had no gene match. DNA of the CDR3: TGCAGTGCTAGGGGCCGGACAGGATCCCCCTCTGGAAACACCATATATTTT. Translated: CSARGRTGSPSGNTIYF.

This clone occurred many times. This sequence joins TRBV30 and TRBJ1-5, with D uncertain. The germline gives CDR1 GTSNPN, CDR2 SVGIG (reference sequence). V was shortened by 2 bases and J by 4 bases, with 27 bases between the two germline ends. The CDR3 covers 19 residues. CDR3 loop: CAWSPWVGSSIFRNQPQHF. CDR3 nucleotides: TGTGCCTGGAGTCCCTGGGTAGGGTCCTCGATATTTCGGAATCAGCCCCAGCATTTT. Full variable domain (outside the CDR3, taken from reference TRBV30 and TRBJ1-5): SQTIHQWPATLVQPVGSPLSLECTVEGTSNPNLYWYRQAAGRGLQLLFYSVGIGQISSEVPQNLSASRPQDRQFILSSKKLLLSDSGFYLCAWSPWVGSSIFRNQPQHFGDGTRLSIL.

This clone has a handful of counts. The chain joins TRBV20-1 to TRBJ2-7, with 9 bases lining up with TRBD2. This CDR3 is built from 13 residues. Per the germline V gene, CDR1 is DFQATT and CDR2 is SNEGSKA (reference sequence). V lost 6 bases and J lost 2; bases outside the gene matches: 5. DNA of the CDR3: TGCAGTGCGCGGACTAGCGTAGCCTACGAGCAGTACTTC. The encoded protein is CSARTSVAYEQYF.

This clone showed up just a few times. The rearrangement links TRBV12-3 or TRBV12-4 to TRBJ2-7, with TRBD2 as a possible D gene (5 bases). This CDR3 spans 13 amino acids. V was pared by 8 bases and J by 6 bases, with 17 bases between. The CDR3 nucleotides read TGTGCCAGCCGTGGCGAGGGCTCCGCCGAGCAGTACTTC. It is translated as CASRGEGSAEQYF.

This clone was detected ten times or more. The CDR3 DNA is TGTGCCAGCAGAAAGCAGGGACTAGTTGGCGAGCAGTACTTC. Protein: CASRKQGLVGEQYF. J is TRBJ2-7 and V is TRBV2, with 8 nucleotides matching TRBD2. Germline V gene data show CDR1 as SNHLY and CDR2 as FYNNEI. CDR3 size: 14 residues. J lost 6 bases, V lost 6 bases, and 10 bases had no gene match. Complete variable domain (other parts from reference TRBV2 and TRBJ2-7): EPEVTQTPSHQVTQMGQEVILRCVPISNHLYFYWYRQILGQKVEFLVSFYNNEISEKSEIFDDQFSVERPDGSNFTLKIRSTKLEDSAMYFCASRKQGLVGEQYFGPGTRLTVT.

There are many counts of this clone. This sequence joins TRBV5-5 and TRBJ2-3; no reliable D call. Trimming took off 10 bases at V and 4 bases at J, with 19 bases between the two ends. CDR3 length: 14 amino acids. CDR1 is SGHKS, CDR2 YYEKEE, per germline (reference sequence). The CDR3 sequence: CASNPPDAPDTQYF. CDR3 sequence (DNA): TGTGCCTCCAACCCCCCCGACGCACCAGATACGCAGTATTTT.

This clone was seen more than once but under ten times. The chain combines TRBV6-5 with TRBJ2-5; the D is unclear. This CDR3 region has 15 residues. Germline CDR1 and CDR2: MNHEY and SVGAGI. Trimming left V 0 bases short and J 2 bases short, with 10 bases between. CDR3 protein: CASSYSTPEQETQYF. The DNA of the CDR3 is TGTGCCAGCAGTTACTCGACCCCAGAACAAGAGACCCAGTACTTC.

By sample fraction, this clone is medium-sized. V and J are TRBV28 and TRBJ1-2, with D possibly TRBD1 on 5 matching bases. Germline V CDR1 and CDR2: MDHEN, SYDVKM. V was clipped by 3 bases and J by 8 bases, with 10 bases between them. This CDR3 is built from 12 residues. CDR3 DNA sequence: TGTGCCAGCAGTTTTCTGGGGCAAGGCTACACCTTC. This encodes CASSFLGQGYTF.

The table lists this clone with many counts. Its ends do not fully match the called genes, so a read error is possible. This chain links TRBV5-5 with TRBJ1-6; 12 positions agree with TRBD1. The CDR3 covers 13 residues. Germline loops: CDR1 SGHKS, CDR2 YYEKEE (reference sequence). CDR3 residues: CASSLGPGDRGPF. For the CDR3, the DNA is TGTGCCAGCAGCTTAGGGCCGGGGGACAGGGGGCCCTTT.

Of note for this clone: A much larger clone lies one base from this, so it may be a read error. This sequence joins TRBV29-1 and TRBJ1-1; D may be TRBD1 (5 bases). V dropped 7 bases and J dropped 0 bases, with 15 bases sitting between them. The germline V gene has CDR1 SQVTM and CDR2 ANQGSEA. The CDR3 contains 14 residues. The CDR3 loop reads CSAIGRGMNTEAFF. The CDR3 nucleotides read TGCAGCGCCATTGGTCGGGGGATGAACACTGAAGCTTTCTTT. Complete variable domain (other parts from reference TRBV29-1 and TRBJ1-1): SAVISQKPSRDICQRGTSLTIQCQVDSQVTMMFWYRQQPGQSLTLIATANQGSEATYESGFVIDKFPISRPNLTFSTLTVSNMSPEDSSIYLCSAIGRGMNTEAFFGQGTRLTVV.

This chain uses TRBV4-1 with TRBJ2-7, with D perhaps matching TRBD1 (6 bases). V was trimmed by 0 bases and J by 2 bases, leaving 20 bases between them. The CDR3 loop spans 18 amino acids. The germline V gene has CDR1 MGHRA and CDR2 YSYEKL. The CDR3 region is CASSQEGGVGESTYEQYF. The CDR3 bases are TGCGCCAGCAGCCAAGAAGGGGGTGTAGGGGAGAGCACCTACGAGCAGTACTTC.

At least ten counts were recorded for this clone. The rearrangement uses TRBV3-1 and TRBJ1-3, with D unresolved. Germline loops: CDR1 LGHDT, CDR2 YNNKEL (reference sequence). Trimming pared 5 bases from V and 0 bases from J, leaving 11 bases between. The CDR3 sequence is 15 residues long. The CDR3: CASSGTRDSGNTIYF. Written as DNA, the CDR3 is TGTGCCAGCAGCGGAACCCGGGACTCTGGAAACACCATATATTTT.

The table lists this clone with many counts. V and J are TRBV28 and TRBJ1-3; 8 bases align to TRBD1. V shed 3 bases and J 2 bases; nucleotides not matched to a gene: 0. Germline-derived CDR1 and CDR2 are MDHEN and SYDVKM. CDR3 length: 14 amino acids. The CDR3 sequence is CASSFRGPGNTIYF. In nucleotides, the CDR3 is TGTGCCAGCAGTTTCAGGGGGCCTGGAAACACCATATATTTT.

Many counts were recorded for this clone. The chain employs TRBV18 and TRBJ1-4, with D uncertain. Germline V lookup: CDR1 KGHSH, CDR2 LQKENI. V was clipped by 2 bases and J by 5 bases, with 12 bases between them. CDR3 length: 15 amino acids. The chain's CDR3 is CASSPMGSLNEKLFF. CDR3 sequence (DNA): TGTGCCAGCTCACCAATGGGCAGCTTAAATGAAAAACTGTTTTTT.

This clone was detected many times. The V gene is TRBV3-1, the J gene TRBJ2-6; D possibly matches TRBD1 or TRBD2 (5 bases each). This CDR3 comprises 15 residues. The V end was cut by 4 bases, the J end by 4 bases, with 11 bases between. Germline lookup yields CDR1 LGHDT and CDR2 YNNKEL (reference sequence). The CDR3 spells CASSPEGTGANVLTF. The CDR3 DNA sequence: TGTGCCAGCAGCCCAGAGGGGACCGGGGCCAACGTCCTGACTTTC.

Many counts were recorded for this clone. J is TRBJ1-4 and V is TRBV6-1; perhaps TRBD1 as D (5 bases). V was pared by 6 bases and J by 7 bases, with 21 bases between. The CDR3 has 16 amino acids. The germline V gene has CDR1 MNHNS and CDR2 SASEGT. The CDR3 spells CASRKISGGVGEKLFF. DNA for the CDR3: TGTGCCAGCAGAAAGATAAGTGGGGGGGTTGGTGAAAAACTGTTTTTT.

With regard to this clone: One junction end does not reproduce the germline sequence, and a read error may be involved. This rearrangement joins TRBV11-1 to TRBJ2-2, with 9 bases lining up with TRBD1. CDR3 length: 19 residues. Germline CDR1 SGHAT, CDR2 FQDESV (reference sequence). CDR3 coding DNA: TGTGCCAGCATCTTAGCCGACAGGGGGTACCCCGCAAACACCGGGGAGCTGTTTTTT. This sequence encodes CASILADRGYPANTGELFF.

By share, this clone counts as medium-sized (0.01 to 0.1%). The V and J genes are TRBV6-1 and TRBJ1-4; D is perhaps TRBD1 (5 bases). Trimming pared 6 bases from V and 7 bases from J, leaving 15 bases between. Looked up from germline, CDR1 is MNHNS and CDR2 is SASEGT. The CDR3 is 14 amino acids. CDR3 region: CASRPGTGGEKLFF. DNA of the CDR3: TGTGCCAGCAGGCCGGGCACGGGGGGTGAAAAACTGTTTTTT.

This clone was detected once. CDR3 residues: CSAREGVDGELFF. In DNA, the CDR3 is TGCAGTGCTAGGGAGGGTGTAGACGGGGAGCTGTTTTTT. The rearrangement uses TRBV20-1 and TRBJ2-2; a weak D match, TRBD2 (6 bases). Germline CDR1 and CDR2: DFQATT and SNEGSKA (reference sequence). The CDR3 covers 13 residues. The germline V and J ends were trimmed by 3 bases and 7 bases, with 12 bases remaining between them.

The chain uses TRBV6-1 and TRBJ1-5; D is uncertain. Trimming left V 3 bases short and J 0 bases short, with 15 bases between. This CDR3 has 17 amino acids. From germline, CDR1 is MNHNS and CDR2 SASEGT. DNA of the CDR3: TGTGCCAGCAGTGAGACTTACACGGGCTATAGCAATCAGCCCCAGCATTTT. This codes for CASSETYTGYSNQPQHF.

This clone was detected ten times or more. V is TRBV29-1 and J is TRBJ2-2; 8 bases line up with TRBD2. Germline V gene sequence: CDR1 SQVTM, CDR2 ANQGSEA. This CDR3 spans 16 amino acids. Unmatched junction bases numbered 14, after V lost 4 bases and J lost 7 bases. CDR3 loop: CSVAPREGLNSGELFF. The CDR3 nucleotides are TGCAGCGTTGCCCCCCGGGAGGGCCTGAATAGCGGGGAGCTGTTTTTT.

This sequence joins TRBV3-1 and TRBJ1-5; unclear D gene. The CDR3 length is 13 residues. The V end lost 2 bases, the J end lost 7 bases, and 9 bases lay between the germline ends. From germline, CDR1 is LGHDT and CDR2 YNNKEL (reference sequence). CDR3 amino acids: CASSQRGSQPQHF. CDR3 DNA: TGTGCCAGCAGCCAACGGGGATCGCAGCCCCAGCATTTT.